One and the same sample provided the 12 T cell receptor beta chains below, sequenced in a study of cytomegalovirus exposure and HLA in healthy donors. Use of 60 Vbeta and 13 Jbeta primers characterized the PCR. The protocol was immunoSEQ multiplex PCR, while the TCRdb copy is restricted to in-frame clones and leaves out a portion. The sample lists 99,000 or so clones; approximately 11% were seen once. Sample: PBMCs. The receptors were gathered from a man in his forties in good health and CMV-seropositive.

This clone was counted between two and nine times. CDR3: CASSRRGAGSRTDTQYF. DNA for the CDR3: TGTGCCAGCTCACGTCGGGGGGCTGGTTCCCGCACAGATACGCAGTATTTT. The chain is built from TRBV18 and TRBJ2-3; a possible D gene is TRBD2 (7 bases). V shed 4 bases and J shed 1 base, with 18 bases lying between them. The CDR3 runs 17 residues. Germline lookup yields CDR1 KGHSH and CDR2 LQKENI.

The genes are TRBV5-1 and TRBJ1-1; maybe TRBD1 (5 bases). The CDR3 has 14 amino acids. CDR1 and CDR2 (germline): SGHRS, YFSETQ. The V gene lost 2 bases and the J gene lost 1 base, with 9 bases spanning the gap. The CDR3 loop reads CASSFGRGNTEAFF. The CDR3 coding sequence is TGCGCCAGCAGCTTTGGGAGGGGGAACACTGAAGCTTTCTTT. The full variable domain, in which reference TRBV5-1 and TRBJ1-1 provide the parts outside the CDR3, is KAGVTQTPRYLIKTRGQQVTLSCSPISGHRSVSWYQQTPGQGLQFLFEYFSETQRNKGNFPGRFSGRQFSNSRSEMNVSTLELGDSALYLCASSFGRGNTEAFFGQGTRLTVV.

This clone was recorded a few times. The chain has TRBV15 and TRBJ2-2; D remains unclear. Germline loops: CDR1 LNHNV, CDR2 YYDKDF (reference sequence). The V and J ends lost 5 bases and 3 bases respectively, with 16 bases between them. There are 16 residues in the CDR3. The CDR3: CATSGSLADYTGELFF. The CDR3 nucleotides are TGTGCCACCAGCGGGTCCTTAGCTGACTACACCGGGGAGCTGTTTTTT.

This clone was seen a handful of times. This CDR3 is also generated by other DNA sequences in the sample. The V call is TRBV6-5, the J call TRBJ1-2; the D gene is possibly TRBD1 (6 bases). The V gene lost 8 bases and the J gene lost 0 bases, with 7 bases spanning the gap. The CDR3 length is 12 residues. Germline V lookup: CDR1 MNHEY, CDR2 SVGAGI. Here the CDR3 DNA reads TGTGCCAGCCGGGACACTAACTATGGCTACACCTTC. It codes for CASRDTNYGYTF.

This clone was counted a few times. The J gene is TRBJ2-7, the V gene TRBV28; 9 bases line up with TRBD1. The germline V gene encodes CDR1 MDHEN and CDR2 SYDVKM. The J segment lost 2 bases and the V segment lost 7 bases, leaving 21 bases of the junction unmatched. The CDR3 loop spans 19 amino acids. The chain's CDR3 is CASTPEPWGDRVLTYEQYF. DNA of the CDR3: TGTGCCAGCACCCCAGAACCGTGGGGGGACAGGGTGTTAACCTACGAGCAGTACTTC.

This chain connects TRBV21-1 to TRBJ2-5; the table's D call, TRBD1, was not checked against the DNA. TRBV21-1 is marked as a pseudogene. The length of the CDR3 is 12 residues. As DNA, the CDR3 is TGTGCCAGCAGCAAAGACAGGTCGACCCAGTACTTC. Its translation is CASSKDRSTQYF.

CDR3 sequence (DNA): TGTGCCAGCAGTCCTAGGGGGAACAGGCTCGGCTACACCTTC. Translating it yields CASSPRGNRLGYTF. The chain joins TRBV14 to TRBJ1-2; D perhaps matches TRBD1 (6 bases). The CDR3 totals 14 residues. Germline assignment: CDR1 SGHDN and CDR2 FVKESK. Trimming removed 6 bases at V and 8 bases at J, with 19 bases between.

The genes are TRBV6-5 and TRBJ2-3; tentatively, D is TRBD1 (6 bases). Trimming cost V 6 bases and J 2 bases, with 15 bases left between them. The CDR3 is 15 residues long. CDR1 and CDR2 from the germline V gene are MNHEY and SVGAGI. The CDR3 region has the DNA TGTGCCAGCAGGATACAGGGTTATCCCACAGATACGCAGTATTTT. The encoded protein is CASRIQGYPTDTQYF.

CDR3 sequence reads: CSLRTAYGYTF. DNA of the CDR3: TGCAGCCTGAGGACTGCCTATGGCTACACCTTC. The rearrangement joins TRBV29-1 to TRBJ1-2; D gene uncertain. The CDR3 runs 11 residues. V lost 8 bases and J 4 bases, leaving 11 bases between the germline ends. The germline CDR1 and CDR2 sequences are SQVTM and ANQGSEA.

In DNA form, the CDR3 reads TGTGCCAGCACTCCCCGTGGGAGGGGAGGTGAGCAGTTCTTC. It encodes CASTPRGRGGEQFF. This rearrangement joins TRBV2 to TRBJ2-1; 7 bases align to TRBD2. The CDR3 sequence is 14 residues long. Germline-derived CDR1 and CDR2 are SNHLY and FYNNEI. V gave up 7 bases and J gave up 9 bases; unmatched junction bases: 12.

This clone has a handful of counts. This chain links TRBV6-5 with TRBJ2-1; TRBD2 matches at 12 bases. Germline-derived CDR1 and CDR2 are MNHEY and SVGAGI. Unmatched junction bases numbered 9, after V lost 0 bases and J lost 12 bases. The CDR3 is 16 amino acids. The CDR3 sequence: CASSYSRLAGGNRQFF. CDR3 sequence (DNA): TGTGCCAGCAGTTACTCTCGGCTAGCGGGAGGGAATAGGCAGTTCTTC.

This chain connects TRBV2 to TRBJ1-5, with 8 bases fitting TRBD1. Germline CDR1 reads SNHLY; CDR2 reads FYNNEI. With V trimmed by 5 bases and J by 2 bases, 2 bases remained unmatched. There are 14 residues in the CDR3. The DNA for the CDR3 is TGTGCCAGCAGTCCGGACAGGGGCAATCAGCCCCAGCATTTT. As protein: CASSPDRGNQPQHF.